The entry below gives a single T cell receptor (beta chain) sequence along with its context. The sample belongs to a study of OX40 agonist ivuxolimab in advanced cancers. Germline V CDR1 and CDR2: LGHNA, YNFKEQ. The CDR3 has 13 residues. V was trimmed by 0 bases and J by 0 bases, leaving 1 base between them. The table came from immunoSEQ multiplex PCR; TCRdb's copy has only in-frame clones and leaves some out. The sample has roughly 80,000 clones, more than 90% seen once; the top ten hold around 0.75%. This receptor was taken from an adult with an advanced solid tumor such as melanoma, head and neck, liver or kidney cancer. Sequencing used CD4+ or CD8+ T cells sorted from blood, obtained in a trial of the OX40 agonist ivuxolimab. This sequence joins TRBV4-2 and TRBJ2-3, with unresolved D. CDR3 loop: CASSQDSTDTQYF. CDR3 nucleotide sequence: TGTGCCAGCAGCCAAGACAGCACAGATACGCAGTATTTT.